This T cell receptor beta chain is from a study of shared clonotypes between healthy human individuals. Study results and caveats: Some naive CD4 clonotypes, roughly 5%, turned up in common across several donors. Exclusively blood specimens were collected; tissue repertoires likely differ.

This CDR3 is 15 amino acids long. V dropped 0 bases and J dropped 0 bases, with 7 bases sitting between them. Germline values: CDR1 SGHTS, CDR2 YDEGEE. Data came from immunoSEQ multiplex PCR; TCRdb stores just in-frame clones and leaves some out. The repertoire holds about 2.1 million clones, with 80% to 95% as singletons. Naive CD8 isolation took CD45RO-negative cells positively selected for CCR7 and excluded terminally differentiated effector memory CD45RA+ cells. As regards this clone: The target antigen is unknown.

The TCR was taken from a man between 18 and 35 years old in good health. Some clones in this sample may be carry-over from other donors' samples. The sample consisted of naive CD8+ T cells from PBMCs. V is TRBV5-8 and J is TRBJ1-3; D unresolved. The CDR3 coding sequence is TGTGCCAGCAGCTTGGGAGATACCTCTGGAAACACCATATATTTT. This gives the protein CASSLGDTSGNTIYF.